The 3 T cell receptor beta chains below were found in one sample sequenced in a study of CD8+CD57+ T cells in acquired aplastic anemia. CDR3 and TCR beta VDJ profiling relied on genomic DNA as the template. TCRdb passed the reads through MiXCR, listing each CDR3 protein once. The sample gives about 120,000 distinct CDR3 sequences, 58% of which show up once; around 27% is in the top ten. Flow cytometry had shown expanded CD8+CD57+ cells in the patients chosen for sequencing. The source material was sorted CD4+, CD8+, or CD8+CD57+ T cells (not recorded which) from PBMCs. These receptors all come from a human donor with aplastic anemia.

The CDR3 DNA reads as TGCAGCGTTTCCTCTGCCGGGCCCCAGTACTTC. Protein product: CSVSSAGPQYF. This chain uses TRBV29-1 with TRBJ2-7, with D hard to call. CDR1 is SQVTM and CDR2 is ANQGSEA in the germline V gene. Trimming stripped 5 bases from V and 10 bases from J, with 15 bases between. There are 11 residues in the CDR3.

V gene TRBV12-3 or TRBV12-4 combines with J gene TRBJ1-2; 8 positions match TRBD1. Trimming cost V 5 bases and J 0 bases; bases outside gene matches: 2. The CDR3 extends over 14 amino acids. Here the CDR3 DNA reads TGTGCCAGCAGTCTGACAGGGGCTAACTATGGCTACACCTTC. Protein sequence: CASSLTGANYGYTF.

Details on this clonotype: Being one base from a much bigger clone, this may be a read error. V gene TRBV6-2 or TRBV6-3 combines with J gene TRBJ2-3; 9 nucleotides line up with TRBD2. CDR3 length: 15 amino acids. Germline V CDR1 and CDR2: MNHEY, SVGEGT. The CDR3 is CASRVAGVGADTHYF. CDR3 nucleotides: TGTGCCAGCCGGGTAGCGGGAGTCGGCGCAGATACGCACTATTTT.